A selection of T cell receptor beta chains follows, all from one sample in a study of cytomegalovirus exposure and HLA in healthy donors. Here immunoSEQ multiplex PCR was the method, and the copy in TCRdb shows in-frame clones only, minus some. The sample gives about 130,000 clones, roughly three quarters of which show up once; about 2% is in the top ten. Sequenced: PBMCs. These receptors all stem from a man aged 18 to 30 in good health and CMV-seronegative. CDR3s include the opening cysteine and the closing phenylalanine or tryptophan. Each record gives: clone size, V gene, D gene, J gene, CDR3 protein, CDR3 DNA. A D gene is named only where the DNA matches it firmly. Where a row states a size, it is once, few, many or the class of an expanded clone; other rows omit it.

>-|TRBV30|-|TRBJ2-1
CAWSPGTSVPYNEQFF
TGTGCCTGGAGCCCGGGCACTAGTGTACCCTACAATGAGCAGTTCTTC
>-|TRBV7-2|TRBD1|TRBJ1-2
CASSVPGQPNGYTF
TGTGCCAGCAGCGTACCGGGACAGCCGAATGGCTACACCTTC
>-|TRBV5-1|TRBD2|TRBJ2-1
CASSLRTSGSLNEQFF
TGCGCCAGCAGCTTGAGGACTAGCGGGAGCTTGAATGAGCAGTTCTTC
>-|TRBV4-3|-|TRBJ1-2
CASSQDLDSYYGYTF
TGCGCCAGCAGCCAAGATCTGGACAGCTACTATGGCTACACCTTC
>few|TRBV5-1|TRBD2|TRBJ2-3
CASSSSPRTSGSVRTDTQYF
TGCGCCAGCAGCTCAAGCCCCAGGACTAGCGGGAGCGTGAGGACAGATACGCAGTATTTT
>-|TRBV29-1|-|TRBJ2-5
CSVGRGMVETQYF
TGCAGCGTTGGAAGGGGGATGGTAGAGACCCAGTACTTC
>-|TRBV27|TRBD1|TRBJ2-3
CASSSGRGRTDTQYF
TGTGCCAGCAGTTCGGGTAGGGGGCGTACAGATACGCAGTATTTT
>-|TRBV27|TRBD1|TRBJ2-3
CASSLHTGAGTDTQYF
TGTGCCAGCAGTTTACACACAGGGGCGGGCACAGATACGCAGTATTTT
>-|TRBV18|-|TRBJ1-4
CASSSSTGSFNEKLFF
TGTGCCAGCTCAAGCTCTACAGGGTCCTTTAATGAAAAACTGTTTTTT
>-|TRBV5-1|-|TRBJ2-2
CASSLGPTGEVTGELFF
TGCGCCAGCAGCTTGGGCCCGACGGGAGAGGTCACCGGGGAGCTGTTTTTT
>-|TRBV28|-|TRBJ2-2
CASIGARPNTGELFF
TGTGCCAGCATAGGGGCGAGACCGAACACCGGGGAGCTGTTTTTT
>-|TRBV30|-|TRBJ1-6
CAWTLAGGTDNSPLHF
TGTGCCTGGACCCTTGCCGGGGGTACCGATAATTCACCCCTCCACTTT
>once|TRBV5-4|TRBD2|TRBJ2-5
CASSSPSGNQETQYF
TGTGCCAGCAGCTCACCTAGCGGGAATCAAGAGACCCAGTACTTC
>-|TRBV30|TRBD1|TRBJ1-2
CAWSTTGGGYTF
TGTGCCTGGAGTACCACAGGGGGTGGCTACACCTTC